These 30 T cell receptor beta chains originate from one sample sequenced in a study of control samples from healthy donors and cancer patients. Assay: immunoSEQ multiplex PCR; the TCRdb copy retains only in-frame clones and omits some. The sample records about 75,000 clones, 94% being singletons. The sequenced sample consisted of blood. These receptors were taken from a woman aged 40 to 49 in good health.

The chain combines TRBV3-1 (or the pseudogene TRBV3-2) with TRBJ2-1; 9 positions match TRBD2. Germline-derived CDR1 and CDR2 are LGHDT and YNNKEL (reference sequence). The CDR3 consists of 15 residues. V shed 3 bases, J shed 7 bases, and the junction held 7 bases outside the gene matches. CDR3 residues: CASSQLAGGGNEQFF. CDR3 nucleotides: TGTGCCAGCAGCCAGTTGGCGGGGGGGGGTAATGAGCAGTTCTTC.

The chain couples TRBV11-3 to TRBJ2-1; possible D gene TRBD2, 5 bases. This CDR3 region has 14 residues. Germline V CDR1 and CDR2: SGHNT, YENEEA. V shed 0 bases and J shed 5 bases, with 8 bases lying between them. The CDR3 coding sequence is TGTGCCAGCAGCTTAGATCTGGGAGACAATGAGCAGTTCTTC. This gives the protein CASSLDLGDNEQFF.

This clone was counted once. The genes are TRBV10-3 and TRBJ1-1, with D hard to call. CDR3 length: 12 residues. Germline assignment: CDR1 ENHRY and CDR2 SYGVKD. Trimming took 10 bases from V and 2 from J, leaving 11 bases between them. CDR3 region: CASQDGNTEAFF. The CDR3 nucleotides read TGTGCCAGCCAGGACGGTAACACTGAAGCTTTCTTT.

The chain links TRBV10-1 to TRBJ1-5; unclear D gene. Deletions cut 0 bases from V and 4 bases from J, with 10 bases between. The CDR3 runs to 15 residues. CDR1 is WNHNN and CDR2 is SYGVQD in the germline V gene (reference sequence). The CDR3 region has the DNA TGCGCCAGCAGTGAGTCTAACCTGGTAAATCAGCCCCAGCATTTT. Amino acids: CASSESNLVNQPQHF.

This sequence joins TRBV28 and TRBJ2-1, with D tentatively TRBD1 or TRBD2 (8 bases each). The germline CDR1 and CDR2 sequences are MDHEN and SYDVKM. The CDR3 covers 16 residues. Trimming shortened V by 5 bases and J by 4 bases, and 18 bases separated the two germline ends. CDR3 loop: CASSTAGGGGYNEQFF. The CDR3 nucleotides are TGTGCCAGCAGTACCGCAGGGGGCGGGGGGTACAATGAGCAGTTCTTC.

This clone was observed once. The gene calls are TRBV2 and TRBJ2-2; D is unresolved. The CDR3 is 15 residues long. Germline V CDR1 and CDR2: SNHLY, FYNNEI. V dropped 7 bases and J dropped 6 bases, with 18 bases sitting between them. The CDR3 is CASTPPSRLAGELFF. The CDR3, as DNA: TGTGCCAGCACCCCCCCCTCCCGGCTGGCCGGGGAGCTGTTTTTT.

The gene calls are TRBV30 and TRBJ1-5; D may be TRBD1 (6 bases). V gave up 3 bases and J gave up 6 bases, with 12 bases separating them. There are 13 residues in the CDR3. Looked up from germline, CDR1 is GTSNPN and CDR2 is SVGIG (reference sequence). CDR3 in DNA: TGTGCCTGGAGCATACAGGGATCTCAGCCCCAGCATTTT. It yields the protein CAWSIQGSQPQHF.

This chain connects TRBV7-9 to TRBJ2-7, with D possibly TRBD1 on 6 matching bases. The CDR3 totals 14 residues. The germline V and J ends were trimmed by 5 bases and 2 bases, with 13 bases remaining between them. CDR1 and CDR2 (germline): SEHNR, FQNEAQ (reference sequence). The CDR3 loop is CASSAGTTAYEQYF. DNA of the CDR3: TGTGCCAGCAGCGCCGGGACAACCGCCTACGAGCAGTACTTC. The full variable domain, rest sourced from reference TRBV7-9 and TRBJ2-7, is DTGVSQNPRHKITKRGQNVTFRCDPISEHNRLYWYRQTLGQGPEFLTYFQNEAQLEKSRLLSDRFSAERPKGSFSTLEIQRTEQGDSAMYLCASSAGTTAYEQYFGPGTRLTVT.

The chain recombines TRBV7-2 with TRBJ2-7, with 12 bases matching TRBD2. The CDR3 length is 16 residues. Germline trimming cut 5 bases from V and 4 bases from J; bases unmatched to any gene: 9. In germline, CDR1 is SGHTA, CDR2 FQGNSA. The CDR3 coding sequence is TGTGCCAGCAGCCAACGTACTAGCGGGGGGCATTACGAGCAGTACTTC. Translated: CASSQRTSGGHYEQYF. Together with reference TRBV7-2 and TRBJ2-7, the CDR3 gives the full variable domain: GAGVSQSPSNKVTEKGKDVELRCDPISGHTALYWYRQSLGQGLEFLIYFQGNSAPDKSGLPSDRFSAERTGGSVSTLTIQRTQQEDSAVYLCASSQRTSGGHYEQYFGPGTRLTVT.

The CDR3 loop reads CASLDRDFPFF. The CDR3 DNA is TGTGCAAGTTTAGACCGGGACTTCCCGTTCTTC. This chain connects TRBV12-2 to TRBJ2-1; the DNA was not used to check the table's D call, TRBD2. TRBV12-2 is recorded as a pseudogene. CDR3 length equals 11 residues.

The V gene is TRBV6-2 or TRBV6-3, the J gene TRBJ2-7; D is tentatively TRBD1 or TRBD2 (6 bases each). V lost 5 bases and J 4 bases, leaving 12 bases between the germline ends. Per germline, CDR1 MNHEY and CDR2 SVGEGT. This CDR3 comprises 13 residues. CDR3 bases: TGTGCCAGCAGTCTCGGGGGCGAGTACGAGCAGTACTTC. Amino acid sequence: CASSLGGEYEQYF.

The rearrangement joins TRBV6-5 to TRBJ2-2; D uncertain. The CDR3 runs 11 residues. The germline gives CDR1 MNHEY, CDR2 SVGAGI. The germline V and J ends were trimmed by 4 bases and 7 bases, with 4 bases remaining between them. Here the CDR3 DNA reads TGTGCCAGCAGTTCGAGCGGGGAGCTGTTTTTT. It is translated as CASSSSGELFF.

The chain couples TRBV11-2 to TRBJ2-1, with D maybe TRBD1 (5 bases). The CDR3 consists of 15 residues. Germline CDR1 reads SGHAT; CDR2 reads FQNNGV. The V and J ends lost 9 bases and 0 bases respectively, with 15 bases between them. The CDR3 coding sequence is TGTGCCAGTCAGGGTAAACAGAGCTCCTACAATGAGCAGTTCTTC. Translating gives CASQGKQSSYNEQFF.

This clone has only one observation. This chain joins TRBV19 and TRBJ1-1; D remains ambiguous. V lost 6 bases to trimming and J lost 1 base, with 18 bases between them. This CDR3 region has 16 residues. The germline gives CDR1 LNHDA, CDR2 SQIVND (reference sequence). The CDR3 reads CASRVRTQESNTEAFF. The CDR3 coding sequence is TGTGCCAGTAGGGTTCGGACTCAGGAGTCGAACACTGAAGCTTTCTTT.

This clone was seen a single time. CDR3 nucleotides: TGTGCCAGCAGCGTAGCTACAGGGCCCTCTGGGGCCAACGTCCTGACTTTC. It yields the protein CASSVATGPSGANVLTF. The gene calls are TRBV9 and TRBJ2-6; TRBD1 is a possible D gene (6 bases). V shed 0 bases and J shed 0 bases, with 10 bases lying between them. This CDR3 has 17 amino acids. Germline V gene sequence: CDR1 SGDLS, CDR2 YYNGEE. Supplemented by reference TRBV9 and TRBJ2-6, the full variable domain reads DSGVTQTPKHLITATGQRVTLRCSPRSGDLSVYWYQQSLDQGLQFLIQYYNGEERAKGNILERFSAQQFPDLHSELNLSSLELGDSALYFCASSVATGPSGANVLTFGAGSRLTVL.

This rearrangement joins TRBV6-5 to TRBJ1-2; possible D gene TRBD1, 6 bases. Between the trimmed V and J ends, which lost 7 bases and 8 bases, there was a span of 14 bases. The CDR3 length is 12 residues. Per the germline V gene, CDR1 is MNHEY and CDR2 is SVGAGI. CDR3 sequence (DNA): TGTGCCAGCACCCAACAGGGTTCGGGCTACACCTTC. This sequence encodes CASTQQGSGYTF.

In its sample, this clone was seen a few times. The V and J genes are TRBV5-1 and TRBJ2-5; D may be TRBD1 or TRBD2 (5 bases each). Germline V gene data show CDR1 as SGHRS and CDR2 as YFSETQ. This CDR3 has 16 amino acids. V lost 0 bases to trimming and J lost 2 bases, with 14 bases between them. CDR3 loop: CASSLGSRDGQETQYF. The CDR3 coding sequence is TGCGCCAGCAGCTTGGGGAGCCGGGACGGACAAGAGACCCAGTACTTC.

The rearrangement links TRBV5-4 to TRBJ1-2; D is undetermined. Germline CDR1 reads SGHNT; CDR2 reads YYREEE (reference sequence). The CDR3 totals 14 residues. V lost 4 bases, J lost 2 bases, and 12 bases lay in between. The CDR3 loop is CASSRKEGNYGYTF. CDR3 sequence (DNA): TGTGCCAGCAGCCGCAAGGAGGGCAACTATGGCTACACCTTC.

The chain carries TRBV6-5 and TRBJ2-7, with TRBD2 matching over 7 bases. Trimming at V came to 0 bases and at J to 5 bases, leaving 10 bases not matched to a gene. There are 16 residues in the CDR3. Per the germline V gene, CDR1 is MNHEY and CDR2 is SVGAGI. The CDR3 DNA reads TGTGCCAGCAGTTACTCGATGGGCGGGGGAAGGGACGAGCAGTACTTC. This gives the protein CASSYSMGGGRDEQYF.

DNA for the CDR3: TGTGCCAGCAGCGCAGGGGGCTCGACAGATACGCAGTATTTT. It yields the protein CASSAGGSTDTQYF. The chain joins TRBV2 to TRBJ2-3; 8 positions match TRBD1. V trimming: 6 bases; J trimming: 3 bases; junction bases outside the gene matches: 5. Germline assignment: CDR1 SNHLY and CDR2 FYNNEI. The length of the CDR3 is 14 residues.

This clone has more than one count but fewer than ten. The chain combines TRBV6-5 with TRBJ1-1, with D unclear. CDR1 and CDR2 from the germline V gene are MNHEY and SVGAGI. The V end lost 0 bases, the J end lost 4 bases, and 6 bases lay between the germline ends. The CDR3 runs to 13 residues. The CDR3 loop reads CASSYSFGTEAFF. The CDR3 coding sequence is TGTGCCAGCAGTTACTCGTTCGGCACTGAAGCTTTCTTT.

V is TRBV10-3 and J is TRBJ2-5; unclear D gene. Germline loops: CDR1 ENHRY, CDR2 SYGVKD. V lost 8 bases and J lost 2, with 6 bases in between. CDR3 length: 11 amino acids. CDR3 residues: CAIRRQETQYF. The CDR3 DNA reads as TGTGCCATCCGTCGGCAAGAGACCCAGTACTTC.

The chain joins TRBV5-5 to TRBJ1-2; 9 bases map to TRBD1. This CDR3 has 14 residues. After removal of 0 bases from V and 8 bases from J, the junction contained 5 bases not matched to a gene. In germline, CDR1 is SGHKS, CDR2 YYEKEE (reference sequence). The CDR3 protein is CASSLEGQGIGYTF. CDR3 nucleotide sequence: TGTGCCAGCAGCTTGGAGGGACAGGGAATCGGCTACACCTTC.

This chain uses TRBV11-2 with TRBJ2-7, with D possibly TRBD2 on 5 matching bases. The V and J ends lost 6 bases and 9 bases respectively, with 15 bases between them. The CDR3 has 12 residues. From germline, CDR1 is SGHAT and CDR2 FQNNGV. The CDR3: CASSPDRRAQYF. The CDR3 nucleotides are TGTGCCAGCAGTCCGGACCGGCGGGCGCAGTACTTC.

This chain connects TRBV30 to TRBJ1-2; 10 positions match TRBD1. Germline values: CDR1 GTSNPN, CDR2 SVGIG (reference sequence). The J segment lost 6 bases and the V segment lost 2 bases, leaving 3 bases of the junction unmatched. The CDR3 contains 13 residues. The CDR3 protein is CAWSQGQGNGYTF. CDR3 DNA sequence: TGTGCCTGGAGTCAGGGACAGGGGAATGGCTACACCTTC.

The chain carries TRBV5-1 and TRBJ1-6, with D hard to call. The germline gives CDR1 SGHRS, CDR2 YFSETQ. V was pared by 4 bases and J by 10 bases, with 15 bases between. This CDR3 spans 14 amino acids. As DNA, the CDR3 is TGCGCCAGCAGCGAAGGGAATTTAGGGTCACCCCTCCACTTT. It yields the protein CASSEGNLGSPLHF.

The chain carries TRBV4-3 and TRBJ1-6, with 8 bases that match TRBD1. CDR1 and CDR2 (germline): LGHNA, YSLEER. CDR3 size: 16 residues. The V and J ends lost 1 base and 7 bases, in that order; junction bases with no gene match: 6. The CDR3 sequence is CASSQGQGAGNSPLHF. CDR3 DNA: TGCGCCAGCAGCCAAGGGCAGGGGGCTGGGAATTCACCCCTCCACTTT.

The chain couples TRBV15 to TRBJ2-7; 8 positions agree with TRBD2. V lost 0 bases, J lost 0 bases, and 1 base stayed unmatched. The CDR3 spans 15 residues. Germline CDR1 is LNHNV and CDR2 is YYDKDF (reference sequence). CDR3 amino acids: CATSRDTSGSYEQYF. Written as DNA, the CDR3 is TGTGCCACCAGCAGAGATACTAGCGGCTCCTACGAGCAGTACTTC.

CDR3 amino acids: CASSLLGPSQETQYF. In nucleotides, the CDR3 is TGTGCCAGCAGCTTGTTGGGACCATCCCAAGAGACCCAGTACTTC. This chain connects TRBV5-6 to TRBJ2-5; D assignment may be TRBD1 or TRBD2 (5 bases each). CDR1 and CDR2 from the germline V gene are SGHDT and YYEEEE. V was shortened by 1 base and J by 1 base, with 11 bases between the two germline ends. The CDR3 runs 15 residues.

The rearrangement links TRBV10-3 to TRBJ1-2; 7 bases are a match to TRBD1. Germline V gene lookup returns CDR1 ENHRY and CDR2 SYGVKD. Germline trimming cut 10 bases from V and 2 bases from J; bases unmatched to any gene: 7. CDR3 length: 13 amino acids. The CDR3 DNA is TGTGCCAGCGGACAGGAGGTAAACTATGGCTACACCTTC. Amino acid sequence: CASGQEVNYGYTF.